These T cell receptor delta chains were read from a single sample in a study of gamma-delta chains in newborns, infants, children. TCRdb called clones anew from the reads with CATT. The sample yields more than 6,500 delta-chain clones, 1.6% seen once. The sample taken for sequencing was blood. The receptors originated from a child who was a newborn, infant or young child, either healthy, febrile or measles-vaccinated (not recorded which). CDR3s include the opening cysteine and the closing phenylalanine or tryptophan. The D gene is left open where the match is weak. The size entry gives how often the clone was seen (once, few, many) or a class if it is expanded.

j_call | d_call | clone_size | v_call | cdr3_nt | cdr3_aa
TRDJ1 | TRDD3 | few | TRDV1 | TGTGCTCTTGGGGAACTAAACCCCGGCCTTCCCATTGTACTGGGGGTTCGTCGTAATAAACTCATCTTT | CALGELNPGLPIVLGVRRNKLIF
TRDJ1 | TRDD3 | few | TRDV1 | TGTGCTCTTGGGGAACTCACACGTTCCGGCTGGGGGATAGCCCACCTGTACACCGACAAACTCATCTTT | CALGELTRSGWGIAHLYTDKLIF
TRDJ1 | . | medium-sized | TRDV1 | TGTGCTCTTGGGGAACATGCCCTCGTCCGAAGTACCGATAAACTCATCTTT | CALGEHALVRSTDKLIF
TRDJ1 | . | medium-sized | TRDV1 | TGTGCTCTTGGGGAACTCCTCAGGGGAACTCGGTACACCGATAAACTCATCTTT | CALGELLRGTRYTDKLIF
TRDJ3 | TRDD3 | medium-sized | TRDV3 | TGTGCCTTTAATTCCCCGACCTACGGGGGATGGAGCTCCTGGGACACCCGACAGATGTTTTTC | CAFNSPTYGGWSSWDTRQMFF
TRDJ1 | . | few | TRDV2 | TGTGCCCGTGCCACGTGGGGGTACACCGATAAACTCATCTTT | CARATWGYTDKLIF
TRDJ1 | TRDD3 | medium-sized | TRDV2 | TGTGCCTGTGACACCCCCCTAGTACTGGGGGATACCACGTACACCGATAAACTCATCTTT | CACDTPLVLGDTTYTDKLIF
TRDJ1 | . | few | TRDV3 | TGTGCCTTTAATAATGACCCTCTTCCTACCGTATCCGAGGGGGGATATGACAACGATAAACCCATCTTT | CAFNNDPLPTVSEGGYDNDKPIF
TRDJ1 | TRDD3 | medium-sized | TRDV1 | TGTGCTCTTGGGGATCTGGGCCCTGGATGTACTGGGGGATACCCCACCGATAAACTCATCTTT | CALGDLGPGCTGGYPTDKLIF
TRDJ1 | TRDD2 | medium-sized | TRDV1 | TGTGCTCTTGGGGAACTCCTCCTCTTCCTACGTGAGGGGTACACCGATAAACTCATCTTT | CALGELLLFLREGYTDKLIF